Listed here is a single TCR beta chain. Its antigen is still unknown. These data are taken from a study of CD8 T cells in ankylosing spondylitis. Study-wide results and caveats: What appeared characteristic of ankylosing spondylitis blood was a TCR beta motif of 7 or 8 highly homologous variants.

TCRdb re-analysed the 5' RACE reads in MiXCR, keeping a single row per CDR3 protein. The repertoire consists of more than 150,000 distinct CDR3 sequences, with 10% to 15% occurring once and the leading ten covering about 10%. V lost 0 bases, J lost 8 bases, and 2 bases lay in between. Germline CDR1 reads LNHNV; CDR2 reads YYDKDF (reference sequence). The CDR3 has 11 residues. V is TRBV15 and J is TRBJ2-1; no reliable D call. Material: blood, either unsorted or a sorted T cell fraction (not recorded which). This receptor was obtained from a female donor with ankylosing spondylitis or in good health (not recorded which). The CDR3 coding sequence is TGTGCCACCAGCAGAGACTATGAGCAGTTCTTC. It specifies CATSRDYEQFF.